This T cell receptor beta chain was recovered during a study of T-cell reconstitution after alpha-beta-depleted transplantation in children. Unique molecular identifiers were incorporated during preparation of the TCRbeta library. TCRdb independently ran MiXCR on the PCR reads; one entry per CDR3 protein. The data contain 90,000 to 130,000 distinct CDR3 sequences, under 13% of them singletons. The CDR3 is made up of 15 amino acids. V dropped 5 bases and J dropped 7; count of bases not matched to a gene: 9. This clonotype was seen only a few times. This chain connects TRBV12-3 or TRBV12-4 to TRBJ2-1; 9 bases are shared with TRBD2. The sample consisted of PBMCs, taken before TCRalphabeta/CD19-depleted stem cell transplant. This TCR came from a boy aged 2 to 10 with acute lymphoblastic leukemia, due to receive a stem cell transplant. The CDR3 DNA follows: TGTGCCAGCAGTCCCGGGGGTAGCGGGAGTAATGAGCAGTTCTTC. Protein: CASSPGGSGSNEQFF.